The 26 T cell receptor beta chains given below trace back to one sample, sequenced in a study of blood T cells in healthy people across ages. Combining a sample-barcoded 5' primer with a J-beta primer mix, a second PCR ran for 7 to 11 cycles. MiXCR, run by TCRdb on the 5' RACE reads, gives a single entry per CDR3 protein. The data hold some 930,000 distinct CDR3 sequences, with about 28% observed a single time. In addition, the sample was reused for a study of T cells of mothers and their children.

Sequencing was performed on blood. The receptors come from a middle-aged woman in good health.

J is TRBJ2-1 and V is TRBV12-5, with D perhaps TRBD1 (6 bases). V was trimmed by 1 base and J by 9 bases, leaving 16 bases between them. Germline values: CDR1 LGHNT, CDR2 FRNRAP. The CDR3 runs 15 residues. The CDR3 here is CASGLATGLGGEQFF. The CDR3 nucleotides read TGTGCTAGTGGTTTGGCAACAGGGCTGGGCGGTGAGCAGTTCTTC. Together with reference TRBV12-5 and TRBJ2-1, the CDR3 gives the full variable domain: DARVTQTPRHKVTEMGQEVTMRCQPILGHNTVFWYRQTMMQGLELLAYFRNRAPLDDSGMPKDRFSAEMPDATLATLKIQPSEPRDSAVYFCASGLATGLGGEQFFGPGTRLTVL.

In this sample, this clonotype turned up a few times. A read error may account for a junction end that differs from germline. This chain connects TRBV6-5 to TRBJ2-3, with D perhaps matching TRBD1 (5 bases). There are 13 residues in the CDR3. The germline V gene encodes CDR1 MNHEY and CDR2 SVGAGI. CDR3 sequence (DNA): TGTGCCGGCAGTTTCAGGGTTACTGATACGCAGTATTTT. This encodes CAGSFRVTDTQYF.

Note on this clonotype: At one end, the junction sequence differs from germline, possibly due to a read error. The J gene is TRBJ1-3, the V gene TRBV7-9; the D is unclear. Germline V CDR1 and CDR2: SEHNR, FQNEAQ (reference sequence). The CDR3 length is 14 residues. The CDR3 DNA follows: TGTGTCAGCAGCTTATCTGGGGCTGGAAACACCATATATTTT. As protein: CVSSLSGAGNTIYF.

The genes are TRBV24-1 and TRBJ1-2; D possibly corresponds to TRBD1 (5 bases). The CDR3 is 14 amino acids. Trimming pared 8 bases from V and 9 bases from J, leaving 21 bases between. Germline V lookup: CDR1 KGHDR, CDR2 SFDVKD. CDR3 DNA: TGTGCCACCAACGGCCCTCCGGGGGTCCCCAGCTACACCTTC. This codes for CATNGPPGVPSYTF.

This clonotype was picked up a small number of times. The rearrangement links TRBV7-2 to TRBJ1-2; D is uncertain. The germline V gene has CDR1 SGHTA and CDR2 FQGNSA. With 1 base removed from V and 3 bases from J, the gap between germline ends came to 9 bases. The CDR3 is 14 residues long. CDR3 bases: TGTGCCAGCAGCTTAGATAGGCCTTACTATGGCTACACCTTC. It yields the protein CASSLDRPYYGYTF.

Note on this clonotype: A clone one base away is much larger, so this may be a read error. It is likely a read error, because the conserved phenylalanine at the end of the CDR3 is missing. The gene calls are TRBV29-1 and TRBJ2-1; D gene unclear. Deletions cut 0 bases from V and 1 base from J, with 10 bases between. The CDR3 runs 15 residues. The germline gives CDR1 SQVTM, CDR2 ANQGSEA. CDR3 in amino acids: CSVEDEDGSYNEQFC. The CDR3 coding sequence is TGCAGCGTTGAAGACGAGGACGGTTCCTACAATGAGCAGTTCTGC.

A remark on this clonotype: One base away lies a much larger clone, so this may be a sequencing read error. V and J are TRBV6-5 and TRBJ2-7, with 9 bases matching TRBD2. The CDR3 runs 15 residues. Germline lookup yields CDR1 MNHEY and CDR2 SVGAGI. This CDR3 is CASSYGAGGLYKQYF. The DNA of the CDR3 is TGTGCCAGCAGTTACGGGGCGGGGGGGCTCTACAAGCAGTACTTC.

With respect to this clonotype: The germline gene is not matched at one end of the junction; a read error may be the cause. The chain has TRBV18 and TRBJ2-2, with D possibly TRBD2 on 6 matching bases. Germline lookup yields CDR1 KGHSH and CDR2 LQKENI. There are 15 residues in the CDR3. CDR3 DNA sequence: TGTGCCAGCTCACCGCTTTCTGCGAACACCGGGGGGCTGTTTTTT. Translation: CASSPLSANTGGLFF.

V and J are TRBV5-1 and TRBJ2-3, with a possible D match to TRBD1 (6 bases). Germline V lookup: CDR1 SGHRS, CDR2 YFSETQ. V lost 4 bases, J lost 3 bases, and 12 bases lay in between. The CDR3 is 14 amino acids. CDR3 nucleotides: TGCGCCAGCAGCACAACAGGGCCAACAGATACGCAGTATTTT. This translates into CASSTTGPTDTQYF.

The sample holds a few counts of this clonotype. The rearrangement uses TRBV7-8 and TRBJ2-1; 11 bases are shared with TRBD2. Trimming took 2 bases from V and 0 from J; bases not matched to a gene: 6. This CDR3 is built from 18 residues. Germline V gene lookup returns CDR1 SGHVS and CDR2 FQNEAQ. This CDR3 is CASSLISGGASSYNEQFF. In DNA, the CDR3 is TGTGCCAGCAGCTTAATTAGCGGGGGGGCCAGCTCCTACAATGAGCAGTTCTTC.

The rearrangement uses TRBV7-2 and TRBJ1-2, with 8 bases matching TRBD1. CDR1 is SGHTA, CDR2 FQGNSA, per germline. The CDR3 covers 15 residues. Losses at the gene ends were 1 base for V and 8 bases for J; bases not matched to a gene: 9. The chain's CDR3 is CASSLGRGQEEGYTF. Here the CDR3 DNA reads TGTGCCAGCAGCTTAGGGCGGGGACAGGAAGAGGGCTACACCTTC.

The sample holds a few counts of this clonotype. The chain carries TRBV19 and TRBJ2-5; D unclear. The DNA end is more similar to TRBJ2-7, so the J call may be wrong. The CDR3 contains 14 residues. The germline V gene has CDR1 LNHDA and CDR2 SQIVND (reference sequence). Here the CDR3 reads CASSTAALTYEQYF. As DNA, the CDR3 is TGTGCCAGTAGTACGGCAGCTTTAACCTACGAGCAGTACTTC.

Ten or more counts support this clonotype. The gene calls are TRBV5-1 and TRBJ1-5; D unresolved. The CDR3 is 13 residues long. Germline values: CDR1 SGHRS, CDR2 YFSETQ. V dropped 4 bases and J dropped 3 bases, with 8 bases sitting between them. CDR3 nucleotide sequence: TGCGCCAGCAGCCACGGCAACAATCAGCCCCAGCATTTT. Amino acid sequence: CASSHGNNQPQHF.

This clonotype showed up many times. The rearrangement uses TRBV20-1 and TRBJ1-2, with D possibly being TRBD1 (5 bases). V was trimmed by 4 bases and J by 5 bases, leaving 17 bases between them. From germline, CDR1 is DFQATT and CDR2 SNEGSKA (reference sequence). The CDR3 totals 14 residues. CDR3 bases: TGCAGTGCTACCGCGGGACGGGCAATTTATGGCTACACCTTC. It yields the protein CSATAGRAIYGYTF.

This clonotype was counted many times. The rearrangement uses TRBV4-3 and TRBJ1-2, with D possibly being TRBD1 (6 bases). CDR3 length equals 15 residues. Trimming stripped 0 bases from V and 3 bases from J, with 11 bases between. The germline V gene has CDR1 LGHNA and CDR2 YSLEER. CDR3: CASSQDSAGDYGYTF. The DNA for the CDR3 is TGCGCCAGCAGCCAAGACTCCGCAGGGGACTATGGCTACACCTTC.

This clonotype was seen a few times. This rearrangement joins TRBV5-1 to TRBJ2-3; possible D gene TRBD1, 5 bases. With 4 bases removed from V and 5 bases from J, the gap between germline ends came to 17 bases. CDR1 is SGHRS and CDR2 is YFSETQ in the germline V gene. The CDR3 contains 15 residues. The CDR3 loop reads CASSDSGNWVDTQYF. The CDR3 coding sequence is TGCGCCAGCAGCGACTCAGGGAACTGGGTAGATACGCAGTATTTT.

About this clonotype: An end of the junction does not agree with germline; a read error may underlie this. The chain links TRBV7-3 to TRBJ2-3; D perhaps matches TRBD2 (6 bases). CDR1 is SGHTA, CDR2 FQGTGA, per germline. The CDR3 loop spans 14 amino acids. The DNA of the CDR3 is TGTGCCAGCAGCTTTGGGGGGAGCACAGATGCGCAGTATTTT. This translates into CASSFGGSTDAQYF.

J is TRBJ2-4 and V is TRBV6-2 or TRBV6-3; TRBD2 agrees at 10 bases. The CDR3 has 13 residues. Germline V gene sequence: CDR1 MNHEY, CDR2 SVGEGT. V lost 5 bases and J lost 13; bases outside the gene matches: 8. The CDR3 nucleotides are TGTGCCAGCAGTGCCGGGACTAGCGCGGAGCAGTACTTC. This encodes CASSAGTSAEQYF.

This sequence joins TRBV20-1 and TRBJ1-6; TRBD1 matches 8 bases. Germline V lookup: CDR1 DFQATT, CDR2 SNEGSKA (reference sequence). The length of the CDR3 is 16 residues. Unmatched junction bases numbered 9, after V lost 5 bases and J lost 3 bases. This chain's CDR3 is CSAPEAGGFYNSPLHF. The DNA of the CDR3 is TGCAGTGCTCCTGAGGCAGGGGGCTTCTATAATTCACCCCTCCACTTT.

This clonotype was picked up many times. The chain uses TRBV5-5 and TRBJ2-7; TRBD1 or TRBD2 may be the D gene (5 bases each). From germline, CDR1 is SGHKS and CDR2 YYEKEE (reference sequence). Between the trimmed V and J ends, which lost 5 bases and 2 bases, there was a span of 11 bases. CDR3 length equals 13 residues. The CDR3 region has the DNA TGTGCCAGCAGTTCGGGGCTCGCCTACGAGCAGTACTTC. Protein sequence: CASSSGLAYEQYF. The entire variable domain, with the rest obtained from reference TRBV5-5 and TRBJ2-7, is as follows: DAGVTQSPTHLIKTRGQQVTLRCSPISGHKSVSWYQQVLGQGPQFIFQYYEKEERGRGNFPDRFSARQFPNYSSELNVNALLLGDSALYLCASSSGLAYEQYFGPGTRLTVT.

This clonotype was counted many times. The CDR3 loop reads CSAEGASGGISTDTQYF. Written as DNA, the CDR3 is TGCAGCGCCGAAGGGGCTAGCGGGGGTATTTCCACAGATACGCAGTATTTT. This chain joins TRBV29-1 and TRBJ2-3, with 10 positions matching TRBD2. The CDR3 is 17 amino acids. The germline gives CDR1 SQVTM, CDR2 ANQGSEA. V was pared by 7 bases and J by 2 bases, with 15 bases of the junction left unmatched.

This chain connects TRBV5-1 to TRBJ1-1; 7 bases agree with TRBD1. Germline lookup yields CDR1 SGHRS and CDR2 YFSETQ. This CDR3 spans 12 amino acids. The V segment lost 2 bases and the J segment 10 bases; nucleotides outside the gene matches: 5. The CDR3: CASSLDRDAAFF. CDR3 DNA sequence: TGCGCCAGCAGCTTAGACAGGGACGCAGCTTTCTTT.

This clonotype was observed a handful of times. The genes are TRBV24-1 and TRBJ2-2; 9 nucleotides line up with TRBD1. This CDR3 has 16 amino acids. CDR1 is KGHDR, CDR2 SFDVKD, per germline. The V segment lost 6 bases and the J segment 7 bases; nucleotides outside the gene matches: 11. CDR3 sequence: CATSTPGQGQSGELFF. DNA of the CDR3: TGTGCCACCAGTACACCGGGACAGGGTCAAAGCGGGGAGCTGTTTTTT.

The chain combines TRBV3-1 with TRBJ2-7; 9 bases map to TRBD1. Germline loops: CDR1 LGHDT, CDR2 YNNKEL (reference sequence). After removal of 1 base from V and 5 bases from J, the junction contained 15 bases not matched to a gene. The CDR3 has 18 residues. CDR3 sequence: CASSQGPGLRDRVHEQYF. The CDR3 nucleotides read TGTGCCAGCAGCCAAGGGCCGGGGCTCCGGGACAGGGTGCACGAGCAGTACTTC.

This clonotype was counted at least ten times. The rearrangement joins TRBV6-5 to TRBJ2-7; 8 bases line up with TRBD2. This CDR3 is built from 15 residues. Germline trimming cut 0 bases from V and 2 bases from J; bases unmatched to any gene: 3. CDR1 and CDR2 (germline): MNHEY, SVGAGI. The CDR3 DNA reads as TGTGCCAGCAGTTACTCGTCAGCGGGGGCCTACGAGCAGTACTTC. Amino acids: CASSYSSAGAYEQYF.

The chain carries TRBV20-1 and TRBJ2-1; 9 bases agree with TRBD2. The CDR3 is 12 amino acids. Germline V gene data show CDR1 as DFQATT and CDR2 as SNEGSKA (reference sequence). V was pared by 4 bases and J by 15 bases, with 10 bases of the junction left unmatched. The CDR3 region has the DNA TGCAGTGCTACTAAAGCGGGGGGACCTACGTTCTTC. As protein: CSATKAGGPTFF.